The 32 T cell receptor beta chains listed next were all sequenced from one sample in a study of shared T cell receptors in the human thymus. Profiling relied on immunoSEQ multiplex PCR, and the TCRdb table lists in-frame clones only, not all of them. Altogether 500,000 to 750,000 clones are present, around nine tenths being singletons, with the ten largest covering 0.0085% to 0.012%. These data were also filed under a second study, of human thymus T cells.

Sequencing input: thymocytes. The source of these receptors is a boy under two years old with a congenital heart defect.

The chain employs TRBV5-4 and TRBJ2-5; the match to TRBD2 covers 7 bases. V dropped 4 bases and J dropped 2; count of bases not matched to a gene: 5. This CDR3 has 14 residues. Germline V gene sequence: CDR1 SGHNT, CDR2 YYREEE (reference sequence). For the CDR3, the DNA is TGTGCCAGCAGCCCCACTAGCGAACAAGAGACCCAGTACTTC. Translated: CASSPTSEQETQYF. The whole variable domain, remainder taken from reference TRBV5-4 and TRBJ2-5, is ETGVTQSPTHLIKTRGQQVTLRCSSQSGHNTVSWYQQALGQGPQFIFQYYREEENGRGNFPPRFSGLQFPNYSSELNVNALELDDSALYLCASSPTSEQETQYFGPGTRLLVL.

J is TRBJ2-3 and V is TRBV5-4, with 14 nucleotides matching TRBD2. There are 17 residues in the CDR3. Germline V lookup: CDR1 SGHNT, CDR2 YYREEE (reference sequence). J gave up 3 bases and V 3 bases, and 6 bases lay outside the gene matches. The CDR3 DNA follows: TGTGCCAGCAGCTGGAGACTAGCGGGAGGGCCGACAGATACGCAGTATTTT. Encoded protein: CASSWRLAGGPTDTQYF.

The gene calls are TRBV15 and TRBJ2-5; 7 bases are shared with TRBD2. The DNA matches TRBJ2-7 better at its end, which makes the J call doubtful. The CDR3 spans 16 residues. Germline assignment: CDR1 LNHNV and CDR2 YYDKDF (reference sequence). The CDR3 coding sequence is TGTGCCACCAGCAGGACCCAGCGGGGAAGCTCCTACGAGCAGTACTTC. Its translation: CATSRTQRGSSYEQYF.

V and J are TRBV27 and TRBJ2-7; possible D gene TRBD2, 6 bases. Germline CDR1 and CDR2: MNHEY and SMNVEV (reference sequence). The CDR3 spans 15 residues. V lost 1 base and J lost 1, with 11 bases in between. CDR3 amino acids: CASSLFGGGSYEQYF. The CDR3 DNA reads TGTGCCAGCAGTTTATTTGGGGGAGGATCCTACGAGCAGTACTTC.

The chain recombines TRBV18 with TRBJ2-7; D call uncertain. CDR1 and CDR2 (germline): KGHSH, LQKENI. Deletions cut 6 bases from V and 0 bases from J, with 27 bases between. The CDR3 runs 19 residues. The CDR3 sequence is CASSPRIKVGSHPSYEQYF. CDR3 DNA sequence: TGTGCCAGCTCCCCCAGAATAAAAGTGGGCTCTCACCCCTCCTACGAGCAGTACTTC.

This clone was observed a handful of times. CDR3 DNA: TGTGCCACTGGCAGGGGGCGAAATGAAAAACTGTTTTTT. As protein: CATGRGRNEKLFF. The rearrangement links TRBV6-5 to TRBJ1-4; 8 bases match TRBD1. With V trimmed by 10 bases and J by 5 bases, 6 bases remained unmatched. Germline assignment: CDR1 MNHEY and CDR2 SVGAGI. The CDR3 is made up of 13 amino acids.

The chain combines TRBV11-3 with TRBJ2-6; 9 bases fit TRBD1. The junction had 5 bases not matched to a gene; V was cut back by 5 bases and J by 0 bases. The germline CDR1 and CDR2 sequences are SGHNT and YENEEA. The length of the CDR3 is 17 residues. Here the CDR3 reads CASSNRGPLSGANVLTF. The CDR3 nucleotides are TGTGCCAGCAGCAACAGGGGGCCCCTCTCTGGGGCCAACGTCCTGACTTTC. Looking up the rest from reference TRBV11-3 and TRBJ2-6 gives the full variable domain: EAGVVQSPRYKIIEKKQPVAFWCNPISGHNTLYWYLQNLGQGPELLIRYENEEAVDDSQLPKDRFSAERLKGVDSTLKIQPAELGDSAVYLCASSNRGPLSGANVLTFGAGSRLTVL.

This chain links TRBV5-4 with TRBJ2-4; 12 bases are shared with TRBD2. J lost 3 bases, V lost 4 bases, and 8 bases had no gene match. This CDR3 has 17 residues. Germline lookup yields CDR1 SGHNT and CDR2 YYREEE (reference sequence). The CDR3 DNA sequence: TGTGCCAGCAGCCCCGGACTAGCGGGAACCCTCAAAAACATTCAGTACTTC. The encoded protein is CASSPGLAGTLKNIQYF.

This clone came up once. This chain connects TRBV9 to TRBJ2-5; 8 bases fit TRBD2. Unmatched junction bases numbered 5, after V lost 0 bases and J lost 4 bases. The germline V gene encodes CDR1 SGDLS and CDR2 YYNGEE. The CDR3 runs 15 residues. The chain's CDR3 is CASSVAGGRGETQYF. CDR3 in DNA: TGTGCCAGCAGCGTAGCGGGGGGGCGAGGAGAGACCCAGTACTTC.

The chain joins TRBV28 to TRBJ2-5, with 12 nucleotides matching TRBD2. Germline values: CDR1 MDHEN, CDR2 SYDVKM. J lost 10 bases, V lost 4 bases, and 22 bases had no gene match. The CDR3 contains 19 residues. The DNA for the CDR3 is TGTGCCAGCAGTTCCCACAGGGTTCCTAGCGGGAGGGTCCAAGGATACCAGTACTTC. It translates to CASSSHRVPSGRVQGYQYF.

The rearrangement links TRBV29-1 to TRBJ2-1; the D gene is possibly TRBD1 (6 bases). This CDR3 is built from 14 residues. Germline CDR1 SQVTM, CDR2 ANQGSEA. V lost 3 bases and J 7 bases, leaving 16 bases between the germline ends. The CDR3 DNA reads TGCAGCGTTGACCCCCCGAGGGGGTGGAATGAGCAGTTCTTC. Encoded protein: CSVDPPRGWNEQFF.

The chain employs TRBV11-3 and TRBJ1-1; TRBD1 matches 7 bases. The V gene's germline CDR1 is SGHNT and CDR2 YENEEA. The J segment lost 2 bases and the V segment lost 5 bases, leaving 5 bases of the junction unmatched. CDR3 length: 14 residues. Here the CDR3 DNA reads TGTGCCAGCAGCAAACGACAGGGCAACACTGAAGCTTTCTTT. Translated, it gives CASSKRQGNTEAFF. Looking up the rest from reference TRBV11-3 and TRBJ1-1 gives the full variable domain: EAGVVQSPRYKIIEKKQPVAFWCNPISGHNTLYWYLQNLGQGPELLIRYENEEAVDDSQLPKDRFSAERLKGVDSTLKIQPAELGDSAVYLCASSKRQGNTEAFFGQGTRLTVV.

In DNA form, the CDR3 reads TGTGCCAGCAGCTCGGGACTAGCGGACTCCTACGAGCAGTACTTC. It translates to CASSSGLADSYEQYF. J is TRBJ2-7 and V is TRBV7-6, with 11 bases identical to TRBD2. V dropped 4 bases and J dropped 0; count of bases not matched to a gene: 2. Looked up from germline, CDR1 is SGHVS and CDR2 is FNYEAQ. The CDR3 runs 15 residues.

This sequence joins TRBV29-1 and TRBJ2-1; 10 bases are a match to TRBD2. This CDR3 has 14 amino acids. Germline CDR1 reads SQVTM; CDR2 reads ANQGSEA. Trimming at V came to 6 bases and at J to 4 bases, leaving 6 bases not matched to a gene. The CDR3 DNA follows: TGCAGCGTGCCGGGACTAGCGTTTTACAATGAGCAGTTCTTC. Translating it yields CSVPGLAFYNEQFF.

This clone was recorded a few times. The V and J genes are TRBV5-1 and TRBJ2-1, with D possibly being TRBD1 (6 bases). This CDR3 comprises 14 residues. Germline CDR1 and CDR2: SGHRS and YFSETQ. V gave up 4 bases and J gave up 7 bases, with 15 bases separating them. The DNA for the CDR3 is TGCGCCAGCAGCCCCCCGGCAGGGGTGAATGAGCAGTTCTTC. Translated, it gives CASSPPAGVNEQFF.

The chain is built from TRBV28 and TRBJ2-7; TRBD2 is a possible D gene (5 bases). Germline CDR1 and CDR2: MDHEN and SYDVKM. Trimming pared 5 bases from V and 5 bases from J, leaving 7 bases between. This CDR3 is built from 11 residues. The CDR3 DNA reads TGTGCCAGCAGTCCGGGGAACGAGCAGTACTTC. Translation: CASSPGNEQYF.

V is TRBV28 and J is TRBJ2-5, with no clear D. The CDR3 covers 16 residues. V was cut by 3 bases and J by 5 bases, with 19 bases left in between. Germline lookup yields CDR1 MDHEN and CDR2 SYDVKM. CDR3 sequence (DNA): TGTGCCAGCAGTTTCCTCGGCCAGCACAGATCGGAGACCCAGTACTTC. As protein: CASSFLGQHRSETQYF. The full variable domain, rest sourced from reference TRBV28 and TRBJ2-5, is DVKVTQSSRYLVKRTGEKVFLECVQDMDHENMFWYRQDPGLGLRLIYFSYDVKMKEKGDIPEGYSVSREKKERFSLILESASTNQTSMYLCASSFLGQHRSETQYFGPGTRLLVL.

The chain recombines TRBV28 with TRBJ2-5; tentative D call: TRBD1 (7 bases). Germline-derived CDR1 and CDR2 are MDHEN and SYDVKM. Between the trimmed V and J ends, which lost 4 bases and 9 bases, there was a span of 24 bases. CDR3 length: 16 amino acids. The CDR3 region has the DNA TGTGCCAGCAGTTGGAAGACAGGGTGCCTTAGGGAGGCCCAGTACTTC. Translating gives CASSWKTGCLREAQYF.

The chain joins TRBV4-2 to TRBJ2-1; 8 bases map to TRBD2. Germline trimming cut 0 bases from V and 5 bases from J; bases unmatched to any gene: 3. Germline-derived CDR1 and CDR2 are LGHNA and YNFKEQ. The CDR3 loop spans 15 amino acids. CDR3 in amino acids: CASSQELAANNEQFF. CDR3 bases: TGTGCCAGCAGCCAAGAACTAGCGGCTAACAATGAGCAGTTCTTC.

V and J are TRBV2 and TRBJ2-7, with 10 bases matching TRBD2. The CDR3 spans 17 residues. CDR1 and CDR2 (germline): SNHLY, FYNNEI. The junction had 10 bases not matched to a gene; V was cut back by 3 bases and J by 2 bases. This CDR3 reads CASSDSSGRRAAYEQYF. CDR3 sequence (DNA): TGTGCCAGCAGTGACTCTAGCGGGAGAAGGGCGGCCTACGAGCAGTACTTC.

V usage is TRBV5-8 and J usage is TRBJ1-1; 9 bases map to TRBD1. CDR1 SGHTS and CDR2 YDEGEE come from the germline V gene. The junction had 4 bases not matched to a gene; V was cut back by 2 bases and J by 5 bases. The CDR3 extends over 14 amino acids. The CDR3 bases are TGTGCCAGCAGCTTACAGGGGGCGCGGACTGAAGCTTTCTTT. This sequence encodes CASSLQGARTEAFF. The whole variable domain, remainder taken from reference TRBV5-8 and TRBJ1-1, is EAGVTQSPTHLIKTRGQQATLRCSPISGHTSVYWYQQALGLGLQFLLWYDEGEERNRGNFPPRFSGRQFPNYSSELNVNALELEDSALYLCASSLQGARTEAFFGQGTRLTVV.

This chain connects TRBV11-2 to TRBJ2-2; 11 positions agree with TRBD2. Germline V gene data show CDR1 as SGHAT and CDR2 as FQNNGV. V was pared by 5 bases and J by 5 bases, with 13 bases of the junction left unmatched. The CDR3 consists of 18 residues. The CDR3 sequence: CASSPIGTSGGRTGELFF. Here the CDR3 DNA reads TGTGCCAGCAGCCCTATCGGGACTAGCGGAGGACGAACCGGGGAGCTGTTTTTT.

In this sample, this clone turned up once. The CDR3 DNA sequence: TGTGCCAGTAGTATAGACCCGACAGGGAGAAATGAAAAACTGTTTTTT. Translation: CASSIDPTGRNEKLFF. V and J are TRBV19 and TRBJ1-4, with 7 bases matching TRBD1. Germline V lookup: CDR1 LNHDA, CDR2 SQIVND (reference sequence). CDR3 length: 16 residues. V lost 0 bases, J lost 5 bases, and 6 bases stayed unmatched.

V usage is TRBV27 and J usage is TRBJ2-3, with TRBD2 matching over 15 bases. V gave up 3 bases and J gave up 3 bases; unmatched junction bases: 22. The CDR3 runs to 23 residues. CDR1 is MNHEY, CDR2 SMNVEV, per germline (reference sequence). The CDR3 DNA reads TGTGCCAGCAGTTTCCTCCCGGGACAGAGGACTAGCGGGAGGGCTGCTAGGACAGATACGCAGTATTTT. It encodes CASSFLPGQRTSGRAARTDTQYF.

V gene TRBV14 combines with J gene TRBJ1-2, with 9 bases aligning to TRBD1. V was pared by 1 base and J by 6 bases, with 9 bases of the junction left unmatched. CDR1 is SGHDN and CDR2 is FVKESK in the germline V gene. This CDR3 region has 16 residues. The CDR3 is CASSQGRTGERDGYTF. CDR3 coding DNA: TGTGCCAGCAGCCAAGGCAGGACAGGGGAACGGGATGGCTACACCTTC.

This clone is a singleton in its sample. The V and J genes are TRBV15 and TRBJ2-5, with TRBD2 matching 10 bases. CDR1 and CDR2 from the germline V gene are LNHNV and YYDKDF (reference sequence). V was clipped by 1 base and J by 5 bases; unmatched bases: 10. CDR3 length: 17 residues. This CDR3 reads CATSRVVSGRELETQYF. CDR3 in DNA: TGTGCCACCAGCAGAGTGGTCAGCGGGAGGGAATTGGAGACCCAGTACTTC.

The CDR3 protein is CASRGDRPTRTDTQYF. The CDR3 DNA reads as TGTGCCAGCAGAGGGGACCGCCCGACTAGGACAGATACGCAGTATTTT. V and J are TRBV25-1 and TRBJ2-3; TRBD2 might be the D (6 bases). From germline, CDR1 is MGHDK and CDR2 SYGVNS. The CDR3 consists of 16 residues. Between the trimmed V and J ends, which lost 6 bases and 3 bases, there was a span of 19 bases.

This chain links TRBV6-4 with TRBJ2-1; 8 bases align to TRBD1. The CDR3 covers 12 residues. The V segment lost 4 bases and the J segment 10 bases; nucleotides outside the gene matches: 3. In germline, CDR1 is MRHNA, CDR2 SNTAGT. The CDR3 is CASSGAGGEQFF. Written as DNA, the CDR3 is TGTGCCAGCAGTGGTGCAGGGGGCGAGCAGTTCTTC.

The CDR3 sequence is CASSRDRVAGELFF. DNA for the CDR3: TGTGCCAGCAGTAGGGACAGGGTCGCCGGGGAGCTGTTTTTT. This chain connects TRBV6-5 to TRBJ2-2; 9 nucleotides match TRBD1. V dropped 5 bases and J dropped 6; count of bases not matched to a gene: 4. The CDR3 has 14 amino acids. CDR1 and CDR2 from the germline V gene are MNHEY and SVGAGI.

The genes are TRBV18 and TRBJ2-2, with D tentatively TRBD2 (6 bases). Trimming took off 8 bases at V and 5 bases at J, with 18 bases between the two ends. The CDR3 is 15 residues long. Germline V gives CDR1 KGHSH, CDR2 LQKENI. The CDR3 reads CASPGLLGGTGELFF. Here the CDR3 DNA reads TGTGCCAGCCCCGGACTCCTGGGGGGTACCGGGGAGCTGTTTTTT.

With respect to this clone: Relative to the germline gene, one junction end is altered; a read error may explain this. J is TRBJ1-5 and V is TRBV25-1, with D maybe TRBD1 (5 bases). The CDR3 sequence is 14 residues long. The germline V gene has CDR1 MGHDK and CDR2 SYGVNS. The CDR3 coding sequence is TGTGCCAGCAGTGAACGGGGGAACAATCAGCCCCGGCATTTT. Amino acids: CASSERGNNQPRHF.

The CDR3 DNA is TGTGCCAGCAGCAAAACAGGTTTTTCTAATCAGCCCCAGCATTTT. Residues: CASSKTGFSNQPQHF. The chain has TRBV7-2 and TRBJ1-5; TRBD1 might be the D (5 bases). The CDR3 spans 15 residues. Germline V lookup: CDR1 SGHTA, CDR2 FQGNSA. V was cut by 5 bases and J by 4 bases, with 15 bases left in between.